This T cell receptor beta chain was found in a study of cytomegalovirus exposure and HLA in healthy donors. Study-wide background: Researchers previously reported finding fewer than 140 million unique TCR beta sequences from some 180 million T cells. Study-wide results and limits: Researchers counted around 180 TCR beta chains as cytomegalovirus-associated. Specificity of three CMV-associated chains for CMV antigens was verified in vitro. Researchers reported in a later analysis that common viral pathogens appeared linked to several top clusters.

60 Vbeta and 13 Jbeta primers were used in PCR. TCRdb's table, derived via immunoSEQ multiplex PCR, lists solely in-frame clones and lacks some. Counted here are around 150,000 clones, around 74% occurring once; the ten biggest clones make up about 1.3%. With regard to this clone: What it recognizes is unknown. The junction differs from germline at one of its ends, possibly a read error.

This CDR3 region has 16 residues. From germline, CDR1 is SEHNR and CDR2 FQNEAQ (reference sequence). Sequencing input: PBMCs. V is TRBV7-9 and J is TRBJ2-5; 15 bases map to TRBD2. The sequence came from a man aged 18 to 29 in good health and CMV-seronegative. CDR3 DNA: TGTTCCAGCAGCTTAGCCGGGACTAGCGGGAGGAAGACCCAGTACTTC. It specifies CSSSLAGTSGRKTQYF. Full variable domain (remainder filled in from reference TRBV7-9 and TRBJ2-5): DTGVSQNPRHKITKRGQNVTFRCDPISEHNRLYWYRQTLGQGPEFLTYFQNEAQLEKSRLLSDRFSAERPKGSFSTLEIQRTEQGDSAMYLCSSSLAGTSGRKTQYFGPGTRLLVL.